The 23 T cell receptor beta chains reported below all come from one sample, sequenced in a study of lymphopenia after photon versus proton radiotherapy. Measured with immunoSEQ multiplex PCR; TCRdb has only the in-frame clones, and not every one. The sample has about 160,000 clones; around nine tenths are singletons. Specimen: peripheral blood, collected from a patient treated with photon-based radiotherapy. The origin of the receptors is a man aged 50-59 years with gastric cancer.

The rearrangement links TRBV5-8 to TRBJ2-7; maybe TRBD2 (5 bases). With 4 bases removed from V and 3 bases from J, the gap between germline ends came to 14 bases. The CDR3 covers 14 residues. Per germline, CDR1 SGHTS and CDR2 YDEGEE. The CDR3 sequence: CASSPPPRDYEQYF. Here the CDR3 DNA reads TGTGCCAGCAGCCCGCCCCCTCGGGACTACGAGCAGTACTTC. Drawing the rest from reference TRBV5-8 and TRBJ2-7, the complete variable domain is EAGVTQSPTHLIKTRGQQATLRCSPISGHTSVYWYQQALGLGLQFLLWYDEGEERNRGNFPPRFSGRQFPNYSSELNVNALELEDSALYLCASSPPPRDYEQYFGPGTRLTVT.

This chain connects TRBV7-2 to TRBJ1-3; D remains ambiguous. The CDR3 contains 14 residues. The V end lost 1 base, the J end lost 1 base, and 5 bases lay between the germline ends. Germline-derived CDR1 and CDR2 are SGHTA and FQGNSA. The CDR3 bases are TGTGCCAGCAGCTTAGACAGATCTGGAAACACCATATATTTT. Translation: CASSLDRSGNTIYF.

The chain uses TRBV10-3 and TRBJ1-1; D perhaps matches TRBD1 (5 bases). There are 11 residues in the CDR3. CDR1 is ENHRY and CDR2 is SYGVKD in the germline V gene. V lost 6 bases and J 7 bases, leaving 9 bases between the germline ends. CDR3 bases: TGTGCCATCAGGGGAGACAGTGAAGCTTTCTTT. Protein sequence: CAIRGDSEAFF.

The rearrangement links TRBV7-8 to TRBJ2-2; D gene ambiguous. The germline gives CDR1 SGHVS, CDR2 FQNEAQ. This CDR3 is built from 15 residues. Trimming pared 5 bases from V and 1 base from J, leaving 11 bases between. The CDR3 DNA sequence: TGTGCCAGCAGCCGGCTTGGGGAGAACACCGGGGAGCTGTTTTTT. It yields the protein CASSRLGENTGELFF.

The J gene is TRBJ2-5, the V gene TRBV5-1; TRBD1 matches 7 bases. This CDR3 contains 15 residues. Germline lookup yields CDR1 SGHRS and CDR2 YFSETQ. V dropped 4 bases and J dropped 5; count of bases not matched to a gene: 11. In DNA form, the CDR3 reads TGCGCCAGCAGCGGAACCTCGACAGGGACGGAGACCCAGTACTTC. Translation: CASSGTSTGTETQYF.

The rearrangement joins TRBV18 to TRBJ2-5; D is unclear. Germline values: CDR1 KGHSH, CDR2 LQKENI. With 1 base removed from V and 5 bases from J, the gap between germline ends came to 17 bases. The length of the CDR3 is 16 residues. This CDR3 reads CASSPLLQSSSETQYF. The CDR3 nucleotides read TGTGCCAGCTCACCACTCCTACAGAGTAGTTCGGAGACCCAGTACTTC.

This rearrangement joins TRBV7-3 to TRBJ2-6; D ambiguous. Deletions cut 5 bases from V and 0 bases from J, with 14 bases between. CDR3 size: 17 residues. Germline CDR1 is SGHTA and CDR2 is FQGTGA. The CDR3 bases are TGTGCCAGCAGCCCTTCAGGACCCTTCTCTGGGGCCAACGTCCTGACTTTC. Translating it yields CASSPSGPFSGANVLTF.

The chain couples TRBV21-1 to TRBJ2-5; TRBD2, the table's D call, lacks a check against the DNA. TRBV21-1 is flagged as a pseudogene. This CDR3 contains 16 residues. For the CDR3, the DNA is TGTGCCAGCAGCAACCCCTTTTTGGGGGGGGAAGAGACCCAGTACTTC. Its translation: CASSNPFLGGEETQYF.

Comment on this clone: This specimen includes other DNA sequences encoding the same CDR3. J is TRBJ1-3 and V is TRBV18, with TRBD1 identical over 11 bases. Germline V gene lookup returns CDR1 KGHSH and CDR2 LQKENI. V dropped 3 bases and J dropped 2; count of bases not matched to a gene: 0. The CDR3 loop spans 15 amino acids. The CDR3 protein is CASSPDRGPGNTIYF. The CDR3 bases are TGTGCCAGCTCACCGGACAGGGGGCCTGGAAACACCATATATTTT. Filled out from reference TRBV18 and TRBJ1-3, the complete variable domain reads NAGVMQNPRHLVRRRGQEARLRCSPMKGHSHVYWYRQLPEEGLKFMVYLQKENIIDESGMPKERFSAEFPKEGPSILRIQQVVRGDSAAYFCASSPDRGPGNTIYFGEGSWLTVV.

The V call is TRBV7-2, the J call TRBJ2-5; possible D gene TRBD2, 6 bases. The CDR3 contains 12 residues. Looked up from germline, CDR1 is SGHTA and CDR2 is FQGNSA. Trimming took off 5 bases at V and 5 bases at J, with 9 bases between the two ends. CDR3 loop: CASSLRGETQYF. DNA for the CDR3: TGTGCCAGCAGCCTACGGGGGGAGACCCAGTACTTC. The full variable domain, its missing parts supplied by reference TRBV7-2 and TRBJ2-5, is GAGVSQSPSNKVTEKGKDVELRCDPISGHTALYWYRQSLGQGLEFLIYFQGNSAPDKSGLPSDRFSAERTGGSVSTLTIQRTQQEDSAVYLCASSLRGETQYFGPGTRLLVL.

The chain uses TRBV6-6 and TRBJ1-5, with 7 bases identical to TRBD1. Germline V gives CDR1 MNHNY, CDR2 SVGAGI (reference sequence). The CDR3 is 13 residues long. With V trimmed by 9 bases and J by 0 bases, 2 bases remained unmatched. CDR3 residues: CASDRDSNQPQHF. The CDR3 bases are TGTGCCAGTGACAGGGATAGCAATCAGCCCCAGCATTTT.

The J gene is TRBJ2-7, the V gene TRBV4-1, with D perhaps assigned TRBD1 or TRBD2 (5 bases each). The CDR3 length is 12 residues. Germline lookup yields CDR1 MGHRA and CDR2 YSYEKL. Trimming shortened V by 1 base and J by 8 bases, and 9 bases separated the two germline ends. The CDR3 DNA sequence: TGCGCCAGCAGCCAAGGGGGGTCCAAGCAGTACTTC. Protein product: CASSQGGSKQYF.

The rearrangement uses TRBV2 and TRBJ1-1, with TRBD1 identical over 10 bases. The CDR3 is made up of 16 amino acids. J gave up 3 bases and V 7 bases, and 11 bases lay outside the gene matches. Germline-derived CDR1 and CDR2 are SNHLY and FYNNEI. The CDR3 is CASTGQGGTGDTEAFF. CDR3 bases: TGTGCCAGCACCGGACAGGGGGGCACTGGGGACACTGAAGCTTTCTTT.

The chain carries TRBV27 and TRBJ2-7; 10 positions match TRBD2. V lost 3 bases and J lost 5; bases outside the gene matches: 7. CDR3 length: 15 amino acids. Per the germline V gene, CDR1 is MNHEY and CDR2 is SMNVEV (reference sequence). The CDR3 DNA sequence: TGTGCCAGCAGTTTCGAAGCGGGAGGGTCTAACGAGCAGTACTTC. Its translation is CASSFEAGGSNEQYF.

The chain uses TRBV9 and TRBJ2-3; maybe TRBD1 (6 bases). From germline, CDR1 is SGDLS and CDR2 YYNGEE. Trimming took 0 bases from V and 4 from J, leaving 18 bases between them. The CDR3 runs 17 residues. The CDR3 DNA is TGTGCCAGCAGCGTAGGGGACACTCTCCTGAGGGCAGATACGCAGTATTTT. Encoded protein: CASSVGDTLLRADTQYF.

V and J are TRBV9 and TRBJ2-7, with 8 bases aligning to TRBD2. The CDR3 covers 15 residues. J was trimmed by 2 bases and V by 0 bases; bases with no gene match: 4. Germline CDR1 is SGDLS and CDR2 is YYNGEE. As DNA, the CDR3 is TGTGCCAGCAGCGTAGGGGTTAGCGGGGCCTACGAGCAGTACTTC. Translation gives CASSVGVSGAYEQYF.

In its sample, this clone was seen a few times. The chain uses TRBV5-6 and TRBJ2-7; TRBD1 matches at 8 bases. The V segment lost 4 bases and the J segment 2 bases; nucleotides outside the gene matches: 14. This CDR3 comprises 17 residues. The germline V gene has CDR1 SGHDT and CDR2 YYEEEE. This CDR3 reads CASSLDRVAASAYEQYF. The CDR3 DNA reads TGTGCCAGCAGCCTGGACAGGGTAGCGGCCAGCGCCTACGAGCAGTACTTC. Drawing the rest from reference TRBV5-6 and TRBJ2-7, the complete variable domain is DAGVTQSPTHLIKTRGQQVTLRCSPKSGHDTVSWYQQALGQGPQFIFQYYEEEERQRGNFPDRFSGHQFPNYSSELNVNALLLGDSALYLCASSLDRVAASAYEQYFGPGTRLTVT.

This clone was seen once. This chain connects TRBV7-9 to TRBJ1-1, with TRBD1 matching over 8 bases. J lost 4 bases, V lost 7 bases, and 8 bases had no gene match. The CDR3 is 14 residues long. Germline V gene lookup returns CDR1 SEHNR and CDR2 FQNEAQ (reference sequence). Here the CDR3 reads CASTQDRASTEAFF. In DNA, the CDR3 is TGTGCCAGCACCCAGGACAGGGCGAGCACTGAAGCTTTCTTT. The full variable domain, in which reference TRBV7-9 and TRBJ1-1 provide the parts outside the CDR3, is DTGVSQNPRHKITKRGQNVTFRCDPISEHNRLYWYRQTLGQGPEFLTYFQNEAQLEKSRLLSDRFSAERPKGSFSTLEIQRTEQGDSAMYLCASTQDRASTEAFFGQGTRLTVV.

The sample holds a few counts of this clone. The CDR3 loop reads CASSLNGWDTNTEAFF. In nucleotides, the CDR3 is TGTGCCAGCAGTTTAAACGGTTGGGACACGAACACTGAAGCTTTCTTT. The chain recombines TRBV27 with TRBJ1-1; D possibly corresponds to TRBD1 (6 bases). The germline V and J ends were trimmed by 2 bases and 1 base, with 14 bases remaining between them. Germline V gene sequence: CDR1 MNHEY, CDR2 SMNVEV (reference sequence). This CDR3 is 16 amino acids long.

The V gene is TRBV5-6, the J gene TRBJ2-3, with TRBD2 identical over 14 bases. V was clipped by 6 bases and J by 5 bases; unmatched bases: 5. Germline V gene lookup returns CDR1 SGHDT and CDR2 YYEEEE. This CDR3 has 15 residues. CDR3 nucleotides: TGTGCCAGCACCCCAGGACTAGCGGGAGGAGATACGCAGTATTTT. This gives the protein CASTPGLAGGDTQYF.

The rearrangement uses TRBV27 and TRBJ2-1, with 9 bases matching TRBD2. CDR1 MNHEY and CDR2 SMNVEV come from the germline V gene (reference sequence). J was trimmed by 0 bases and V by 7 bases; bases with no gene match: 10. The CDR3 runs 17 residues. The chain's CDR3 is CASTGLAGKSSYNEQFF. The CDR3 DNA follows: TGTGCCAGCACGGGGCTAGCGGGAAAGAGCTCCTACAATGAGCAGTTCTTC.

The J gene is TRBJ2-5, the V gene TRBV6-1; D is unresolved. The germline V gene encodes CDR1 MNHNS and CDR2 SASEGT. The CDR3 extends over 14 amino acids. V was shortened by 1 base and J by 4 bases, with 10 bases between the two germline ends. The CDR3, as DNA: TGTGCCAGCAGTGAAGGGCAGGAGCGAGAGACCCAGTACTTC. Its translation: CASSEGQERETQYF.

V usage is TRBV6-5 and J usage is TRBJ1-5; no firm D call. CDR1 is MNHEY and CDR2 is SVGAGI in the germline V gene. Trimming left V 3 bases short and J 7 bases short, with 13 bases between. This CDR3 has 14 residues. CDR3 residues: CASSYSQEGQPQHF. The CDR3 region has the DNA TGTGCCAGCAGTTATTCTCAAGAGGGACAGCCCCAGCATTTT.